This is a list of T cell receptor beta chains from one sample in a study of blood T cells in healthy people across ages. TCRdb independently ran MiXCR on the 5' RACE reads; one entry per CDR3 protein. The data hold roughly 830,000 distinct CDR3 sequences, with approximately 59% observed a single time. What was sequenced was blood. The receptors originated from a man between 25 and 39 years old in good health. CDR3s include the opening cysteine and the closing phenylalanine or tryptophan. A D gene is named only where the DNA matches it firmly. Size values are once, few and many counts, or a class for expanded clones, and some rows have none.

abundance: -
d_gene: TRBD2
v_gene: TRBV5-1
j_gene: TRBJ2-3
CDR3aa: CASSLAAGGGPTDTQYF
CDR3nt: TGCGCCAGCAGCTTGGCCGCGGGGGGGGGCCCCACAGATACGCAGTATTTT

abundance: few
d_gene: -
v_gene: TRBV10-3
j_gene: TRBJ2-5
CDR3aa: CAISTGERRNQETQYF
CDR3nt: TGTGCCATCAGTACGGGGGAGCGCCGTAACCAAGAGACCCAGTACTTC

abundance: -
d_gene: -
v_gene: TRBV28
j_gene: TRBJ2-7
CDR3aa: CASSRRFGQPSYEQYF
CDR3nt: TGTGCCAGCAGTCGCCGATTCGGACAGCCCTCCTACGAGCAGTACTTC

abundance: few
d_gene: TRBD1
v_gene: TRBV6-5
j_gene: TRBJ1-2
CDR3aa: CASSLDRVNYGYTF
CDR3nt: TGTGCCAGCTCCCTGGACAGGGTTAACTATGGCTACACCTTC

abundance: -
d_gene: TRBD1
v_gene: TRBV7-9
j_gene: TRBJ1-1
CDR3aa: CASSLEMGRGLMGTSRAFF
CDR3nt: TGTGCCAGCAGCTTAGAGATGGGCAGGGGGCTGATGGGGACCTCGCGAGCTTTCTTT

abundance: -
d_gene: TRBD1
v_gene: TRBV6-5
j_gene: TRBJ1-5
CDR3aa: CASRAGTVNSNQPQHF
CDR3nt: TGTGCCAGCAGGGCTGGGACAGTCAATAGCAATCAGCCCCAGCATTTT

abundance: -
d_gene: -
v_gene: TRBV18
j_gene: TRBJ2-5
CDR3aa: CASSPWDFQETQYF
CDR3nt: TGTGCCAGCTCACCCTGGGACTTCCAAGAGACCCAGTACTTC

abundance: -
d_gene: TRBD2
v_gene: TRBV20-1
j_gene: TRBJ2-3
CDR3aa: CSARDHPLAGGLDTQYF
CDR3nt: TGCAGTGCTAGAGATCACCCACTAGCGGGGGGCCTGGATACGCAGTATTTT

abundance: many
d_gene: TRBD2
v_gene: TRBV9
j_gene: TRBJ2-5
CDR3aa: CASSGLSGGGETQYF
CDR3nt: TGTGCCAGCAGCGGACTTAGCGGGGGTGGAGAGACCCAGTACTTC

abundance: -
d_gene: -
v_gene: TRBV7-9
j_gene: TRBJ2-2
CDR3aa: CAIGRAGELFF
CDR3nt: TGTGCCATCGGACGGGCCGGGGAGCTGTTTTTT

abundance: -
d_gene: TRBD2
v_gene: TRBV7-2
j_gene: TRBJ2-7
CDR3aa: CASSHGLAAAEQYF
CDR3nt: TGTGCCAGCAGCCACGGACTAGCGGCGGCCGAGCAGTACTTC

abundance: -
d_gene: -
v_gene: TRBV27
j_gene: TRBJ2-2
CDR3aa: CASTSLRTENTGELFF
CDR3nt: TGTGCCAGCACCTCTCTCAGGACAGAGAACACCGGGGAGCTGTTTTTT

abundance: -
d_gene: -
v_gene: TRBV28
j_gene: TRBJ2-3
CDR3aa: CASSVIQGHTATDTQYF
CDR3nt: TGTGCCAGCAGTGTTATTCAGGGGCATACCGCCACAGATACGCAGTATTTT

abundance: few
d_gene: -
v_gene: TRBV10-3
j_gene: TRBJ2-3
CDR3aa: CAINGDFQDTQYF
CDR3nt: TGTGCCATCAACGGGGACTTTCAAGATACGCAGTATTTT

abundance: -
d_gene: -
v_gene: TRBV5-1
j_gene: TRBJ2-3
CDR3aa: CASSLGMATDTQYF
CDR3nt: TGCGCCAGCAGCTTGGGAATGGCCACAGATACGCAGTATTTT

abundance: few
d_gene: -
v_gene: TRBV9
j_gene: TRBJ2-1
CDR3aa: CASSVGPGNEQFF
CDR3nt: TGTGCCAGCAGCGTAGGTCCAGGGAATGAGCAGTTCTTC

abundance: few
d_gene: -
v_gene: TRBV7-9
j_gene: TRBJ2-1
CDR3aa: CASSPKTYNEQFF
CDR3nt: TGTGCCAGCAGCCCCAAAACCTACAATGAGCAGTTCTTC

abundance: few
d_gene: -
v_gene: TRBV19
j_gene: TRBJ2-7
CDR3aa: CASRDIYEQYF
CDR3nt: TGTGCCAGTAGGGACATCTACGAGCAGTACTTC

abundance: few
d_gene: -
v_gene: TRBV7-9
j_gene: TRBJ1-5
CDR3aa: CASSTGNSNQPQHF
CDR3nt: TGTGCCAGCAGTACAGGGAATAGCAATCAGCCCCAGCATTTT

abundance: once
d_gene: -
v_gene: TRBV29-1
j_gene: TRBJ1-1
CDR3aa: CSVVGGQKSEAFF
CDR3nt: TGCAGCGTTGTAGGTGGGCAGAAGAGTGAAGCTTTCTTT

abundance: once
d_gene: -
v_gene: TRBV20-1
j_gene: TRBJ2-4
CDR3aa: CSAREGNRWYF
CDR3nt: TGCAGTGCTAGAGAGGGAAACAGGTGGTACTTC

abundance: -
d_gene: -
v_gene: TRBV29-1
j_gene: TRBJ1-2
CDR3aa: CGVEWGGSYTF
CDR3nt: TGCGGCGTTGAATGGGGAGGGAGCTACACCTTC

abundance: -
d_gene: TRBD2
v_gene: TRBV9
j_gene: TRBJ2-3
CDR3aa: CASSVVQAGGDTQYF
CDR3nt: TGTGCCAGCAGCGTAGTACAAGCGGGGGGAGATACGCAGTATTTT

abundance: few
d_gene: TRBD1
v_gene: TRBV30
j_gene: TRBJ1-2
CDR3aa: CAWSVRGQGDRDYGYTF
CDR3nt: TGTGCCTGGAGTGTAAGGGGACAGGGGGATCGTGACTATGGCTACACCTTC

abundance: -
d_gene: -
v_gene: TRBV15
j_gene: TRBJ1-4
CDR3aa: CATSPEATDLLRVLNEKLFF
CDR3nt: TGTGCCACCAGCCCTGAAGCTACGGACTTACTAAGGGTCCTTAATGAAAAACTGTTTTTT

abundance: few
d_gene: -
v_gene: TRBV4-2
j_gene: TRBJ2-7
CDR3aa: CASSPYPGPGTYEQYF
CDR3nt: TGTGCCAGCAGCCCGTACCCCGGGCCAGGAACCTACGAGCAGTACTTC

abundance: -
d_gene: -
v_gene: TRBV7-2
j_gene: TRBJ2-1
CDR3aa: CASSLEDGGYNEQFF
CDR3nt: TGTGCCAGCAGCTTAGAAGACGGGGGCTACAATGAGCAGTTCTTC

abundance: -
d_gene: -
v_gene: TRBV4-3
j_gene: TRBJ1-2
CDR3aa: CASSQVGAFGYTF
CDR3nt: TGCGCCAGCAGCCAAGTTGGGGCATTTGGCTACACCTTC

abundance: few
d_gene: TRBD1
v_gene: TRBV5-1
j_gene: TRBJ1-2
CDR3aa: CASSLRGQGSGGYTF
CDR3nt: TGCGCCAGCAGCTTGCGCGGACAGGGTAGCGGTGGCTACACCTTC

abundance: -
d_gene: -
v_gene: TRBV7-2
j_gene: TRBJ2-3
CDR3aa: CASGIGGGADTQYF
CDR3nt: TGTGCCAGCGGAATAGGGGGGGGTGCAGATACGCAGTATTTT

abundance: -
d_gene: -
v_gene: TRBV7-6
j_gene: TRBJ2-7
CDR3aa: CASSYGLSRDTQYF
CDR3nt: TGTGCCAGCAGCTATGGCTTAAGTCGGGATACGCAGTACTTC

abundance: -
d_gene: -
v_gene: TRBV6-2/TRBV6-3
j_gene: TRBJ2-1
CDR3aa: CASSSQGRHLNNEQFF
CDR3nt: TGTGCCAGCAGTTCTCAGGGACGCCACCTGAACAATGAGCAGTTCTTC

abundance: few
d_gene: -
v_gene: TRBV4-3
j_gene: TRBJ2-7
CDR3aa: CASSPLGGSRNEQYF
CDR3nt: TGCGCCAGCAGCCCTTTAGGAGGGAGTCGAAACGAGCAGTACTTC

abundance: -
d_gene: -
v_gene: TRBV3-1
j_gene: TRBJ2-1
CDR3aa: CASSQDRLYSQFF
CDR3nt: TGTGCCAGCAGCCAAGATCGGCTTTATTCCCAGTTCTTC

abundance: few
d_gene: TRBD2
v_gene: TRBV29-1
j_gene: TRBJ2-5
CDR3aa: CSGGGSQETQYF
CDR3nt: TGCAGCGGGGGGGGTTCCCAAGAGACCCAGTACTTC

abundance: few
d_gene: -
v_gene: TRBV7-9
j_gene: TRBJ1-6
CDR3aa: CASSGSPSPLHF
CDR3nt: TGTGCCAGCAGCGGCAGCCCGTCACCCCTCCACTTT

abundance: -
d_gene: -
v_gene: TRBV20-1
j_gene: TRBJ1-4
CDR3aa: CSADSHEKLFF
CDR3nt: TGCAGCGCGGACAGCCATGAAAAACTGTTTTTT

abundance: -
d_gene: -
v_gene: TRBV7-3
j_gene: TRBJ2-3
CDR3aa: CASSIQTRDTQYF
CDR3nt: TGTGCCAGCAGCATCCAGACTAGAGATACGCAGTATTTT

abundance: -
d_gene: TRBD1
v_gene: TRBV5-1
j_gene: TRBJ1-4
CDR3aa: CASGDRGNSEEKLFF
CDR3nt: TGCGCCAGCGGGGACAGGGGTAATTCCGAAGAAAAACTGTTTTTT